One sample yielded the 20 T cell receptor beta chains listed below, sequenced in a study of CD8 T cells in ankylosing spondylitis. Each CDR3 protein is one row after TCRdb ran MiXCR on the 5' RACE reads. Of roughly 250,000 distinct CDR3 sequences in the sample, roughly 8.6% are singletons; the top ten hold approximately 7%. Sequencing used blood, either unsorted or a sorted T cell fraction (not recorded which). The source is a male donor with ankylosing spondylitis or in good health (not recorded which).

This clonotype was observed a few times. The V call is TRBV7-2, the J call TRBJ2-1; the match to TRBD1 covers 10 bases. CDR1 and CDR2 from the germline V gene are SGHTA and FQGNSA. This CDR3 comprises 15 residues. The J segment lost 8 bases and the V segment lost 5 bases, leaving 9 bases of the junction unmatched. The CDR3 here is CASSPRPGQGYEQFF. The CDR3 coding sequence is TGTGCCAGCAGCCCCCGTCCGGGACAGGGGTATGAGCAGTTCTTC.

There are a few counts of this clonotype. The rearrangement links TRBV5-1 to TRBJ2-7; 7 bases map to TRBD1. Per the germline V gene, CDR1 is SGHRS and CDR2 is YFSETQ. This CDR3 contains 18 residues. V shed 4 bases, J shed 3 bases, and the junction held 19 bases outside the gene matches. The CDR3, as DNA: TGCGCCAGCAGCCTGACAGGGCCCACTGTAATCCTGGACTACGAGCAGTACTTC. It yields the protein CASSLTGPTVILDYEQYF.

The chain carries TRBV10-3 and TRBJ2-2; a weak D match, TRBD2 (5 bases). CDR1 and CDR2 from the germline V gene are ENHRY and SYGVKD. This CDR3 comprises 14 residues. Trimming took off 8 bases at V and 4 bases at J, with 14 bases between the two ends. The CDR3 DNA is TGTGCCATCGGACCTGGACTCTCCACCGGGGAGCTGTTTTTT. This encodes CAIGPGLSTGELFF.

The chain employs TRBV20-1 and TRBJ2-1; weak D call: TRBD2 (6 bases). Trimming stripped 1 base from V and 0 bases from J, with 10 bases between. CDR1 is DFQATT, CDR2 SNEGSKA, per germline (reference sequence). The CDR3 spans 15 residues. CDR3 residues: CSARVTSLSYNEQFF. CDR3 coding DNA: TGCAGTGCTAGAGTAACTAGCCTCTCCTACAATGAGCAGTTCTTC.

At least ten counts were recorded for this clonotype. The CDR3 sequence: CASSRTVAKNIQYF. The CDR3 DNA is TGCGCCAGCAGCCGGACAGTAGCCAAAAACATTCAGTACTTC. This rearrangement joins TRBV5-1 to TRBJ2-4, with D tentatively TRBD1 (6 bases). The CDR3 is 14 residues long. V lost 4 bases to trimming and J lost 0 bases, with 8 bases between them. Germline lookup yields CDR1 SGHRS and CDR2 YFSETQ.

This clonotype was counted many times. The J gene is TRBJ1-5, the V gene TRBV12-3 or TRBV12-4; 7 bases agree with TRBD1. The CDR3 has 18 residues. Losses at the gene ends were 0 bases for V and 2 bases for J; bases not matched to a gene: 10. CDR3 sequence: CASSLARGGERGNQPQHF. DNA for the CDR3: TGTGCCAGCAGTTTAGCGAGAGGGGGCGAAAGGGGCAATCAGCCCCAGCATTTT.

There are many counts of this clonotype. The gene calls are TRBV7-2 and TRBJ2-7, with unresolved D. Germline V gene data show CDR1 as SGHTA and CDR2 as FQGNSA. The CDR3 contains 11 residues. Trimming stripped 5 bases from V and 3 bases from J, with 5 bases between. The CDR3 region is CASSKNYEQYF. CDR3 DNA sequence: TGTGCCAGCAGCAAAAACTACGAGCAGTACTTC.

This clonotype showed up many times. CDR3 sequence (DNA): TGTGCCAGCAGCTTCGGACTAGCGAAATCCTACGAGCAGTACTTC. Translating gives CASSFGLAKSYEQYF. The chain joins TRBV7-8 to TRBJ2-7; TRBD2 matches at 9 bases. V lost 3 bases to trimming and J lost 1 base; unmatched junction nucleotides: 4. This CDR3 contains 15 residues. The germline V gene encodes CDR1 SGHVS and CDR2 FQNEAQ.

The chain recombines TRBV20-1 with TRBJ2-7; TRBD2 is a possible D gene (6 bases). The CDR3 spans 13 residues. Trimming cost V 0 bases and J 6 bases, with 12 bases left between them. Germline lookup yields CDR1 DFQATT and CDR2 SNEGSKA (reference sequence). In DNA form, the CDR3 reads TGCAGTGCTAGAGAGACTAGGGGTCGCGAGCAGTACTTC. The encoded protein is CSARETRGREQYF.

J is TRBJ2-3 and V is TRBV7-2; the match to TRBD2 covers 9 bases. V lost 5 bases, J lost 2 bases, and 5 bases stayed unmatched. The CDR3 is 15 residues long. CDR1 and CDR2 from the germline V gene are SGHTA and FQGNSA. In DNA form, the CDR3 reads TGTGCCAGCAGCGTTAGCGGGAGTCACACAGATACGCAGTATTTT. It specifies CASSVSGSHTDTQYF.

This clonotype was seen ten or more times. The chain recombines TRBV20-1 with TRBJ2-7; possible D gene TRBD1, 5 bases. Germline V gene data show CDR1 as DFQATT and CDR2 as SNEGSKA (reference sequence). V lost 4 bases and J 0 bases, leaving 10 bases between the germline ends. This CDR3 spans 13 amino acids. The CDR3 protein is CSANYRSSYEQYF. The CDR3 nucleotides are TGCAGTGCTAATTACAGGTCCTCCTACGAGCAGTACTTC.

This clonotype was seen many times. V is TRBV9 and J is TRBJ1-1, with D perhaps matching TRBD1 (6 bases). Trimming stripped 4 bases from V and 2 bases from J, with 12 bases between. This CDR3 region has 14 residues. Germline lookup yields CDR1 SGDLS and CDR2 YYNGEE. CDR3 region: CASSPRGGNTEAFF. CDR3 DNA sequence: TGTGCCAGCAGCCCCAGGGGAGGAAACACTGAAGCTTTCTTT.

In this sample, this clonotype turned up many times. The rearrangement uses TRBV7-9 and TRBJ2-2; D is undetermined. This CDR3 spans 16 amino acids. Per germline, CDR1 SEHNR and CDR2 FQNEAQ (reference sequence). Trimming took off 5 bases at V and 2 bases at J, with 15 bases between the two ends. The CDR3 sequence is CASSQARASNTGELFF. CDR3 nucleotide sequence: TGTGCCAGCAGCCAGGCCCGGGCCTCAAACACCGGGGAGCTGTTTTTT.

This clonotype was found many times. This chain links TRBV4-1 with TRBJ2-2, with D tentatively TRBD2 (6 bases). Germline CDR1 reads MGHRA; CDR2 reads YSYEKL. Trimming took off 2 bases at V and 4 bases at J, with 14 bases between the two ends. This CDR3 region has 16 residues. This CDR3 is CASSQPWLASTGELFF. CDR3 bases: TGCGCCAGCAGCCAACCCTGGCTAGCGTCCACCGGGGAGCTGTTTTTT.

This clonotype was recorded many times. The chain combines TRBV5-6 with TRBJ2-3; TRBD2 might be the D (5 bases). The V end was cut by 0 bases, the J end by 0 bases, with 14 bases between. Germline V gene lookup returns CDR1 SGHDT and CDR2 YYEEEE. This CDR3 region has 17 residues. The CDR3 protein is CASSLEGERTSTDTQYF. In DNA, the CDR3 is TGTGCCAGCAGCTTGGAAGGCGAGCGGACTAGCACAGATACGCAGTATTTT.

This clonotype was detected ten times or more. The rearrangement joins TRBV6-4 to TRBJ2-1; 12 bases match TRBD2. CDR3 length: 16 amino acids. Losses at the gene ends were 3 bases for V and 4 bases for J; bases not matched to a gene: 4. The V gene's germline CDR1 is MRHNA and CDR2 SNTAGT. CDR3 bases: TGTGCCAGCAGTGATTCCGGACTAGCGGGGTACAATGAGCAGTTCTTC. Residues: CASSDSGLAGYNEQFF.

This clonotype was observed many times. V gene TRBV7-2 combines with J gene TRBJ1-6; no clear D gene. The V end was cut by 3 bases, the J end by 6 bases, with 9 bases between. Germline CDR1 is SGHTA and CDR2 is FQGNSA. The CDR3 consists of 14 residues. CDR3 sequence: CASSFLGRNSPLHF. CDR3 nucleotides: TGTGCCAGCAGCTTCCTCGGACGTAATTCACCCCTCCACTTT. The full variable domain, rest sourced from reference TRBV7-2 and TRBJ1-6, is GAGVSQSPSNKVTEKGKDVELRCDPISGHTALYWYRQSLGQGLEFLIYFQGNSAPDKSGLPSDRFSAERTGGSVSTLTIQRTQQEDSAVYLCASSFLGRNSPLHFGNGTRLTVT.

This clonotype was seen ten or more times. This CDR3 reads CASSIVLAGGDEQFF. CDR3 bases: TGCGCCAGCAGCATCGTACTAGCGGGAGGGGATGAGCAGTTCTTC. The rearrangement joins TRBV5-1 to TRBJ2-1, with 13 bases lining up with TRBD2. This CDR3 is built from 15 residues. Trimming removed 4 bases from V and 8 bases from J; junction bases left unmatched: 6. The germline gives CDR1 SGHRS, CDR2 YFSETQ. Supplemented by reference TRBV5-1 and TRBJ2-1, the full variable domain reads KAGVTQTPRYLIKTRGQQVTLSCSPISGHRSVSWYQQTPGQGLQFLFEYFSETQRNKGNFPGRFSGRQFSNSRSEMNVSTLELGDSALYLCASSIVLAGGDEQFFGPGTRLTVL.

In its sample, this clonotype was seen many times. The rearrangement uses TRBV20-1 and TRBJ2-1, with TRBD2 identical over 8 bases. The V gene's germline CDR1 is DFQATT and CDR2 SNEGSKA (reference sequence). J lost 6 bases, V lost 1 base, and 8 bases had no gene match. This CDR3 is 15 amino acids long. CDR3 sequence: CSARAPSGSLNEQFF. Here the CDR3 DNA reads TGCAGTGCTAGAGCCCCCAGCGGGAGTCTCAATGAGCAGTTCTTC.

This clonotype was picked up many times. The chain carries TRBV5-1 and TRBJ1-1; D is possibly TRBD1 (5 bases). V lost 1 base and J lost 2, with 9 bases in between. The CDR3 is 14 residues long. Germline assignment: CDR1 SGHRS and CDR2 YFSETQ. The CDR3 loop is CASSLTRGNTEAFF. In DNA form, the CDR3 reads TGCGCCAGCAGCTTGACGAGGGGAAACACTGAAGCTTTCTTT.